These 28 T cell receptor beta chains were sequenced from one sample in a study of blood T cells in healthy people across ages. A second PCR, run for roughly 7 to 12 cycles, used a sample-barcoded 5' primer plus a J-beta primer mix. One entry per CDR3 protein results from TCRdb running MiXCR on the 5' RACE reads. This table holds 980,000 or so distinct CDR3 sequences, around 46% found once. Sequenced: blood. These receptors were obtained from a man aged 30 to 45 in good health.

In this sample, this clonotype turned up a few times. CDR3 residues: CSVVGRLSYEQYF. The CDR3 DNA follows: TGCAGCGTTGTAGGGCGCCTCTCCTACGAGCAGTACTTC. The genes are TRBV29-1 and TRBJ2-7; D is uncertain. The germline gives CDR1 SQVTM, CDR2 ANQGSEA. Trimming cost V 4 bases and J 0 bases, with 10 bases left between them. The CDR3 spans 13 residues.

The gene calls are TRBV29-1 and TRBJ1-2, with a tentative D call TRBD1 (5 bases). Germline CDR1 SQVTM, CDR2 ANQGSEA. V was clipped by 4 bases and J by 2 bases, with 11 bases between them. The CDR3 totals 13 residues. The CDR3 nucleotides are TGCAGCGTTGGGGGCCGGGTAAACTATGGCTACACCTTC. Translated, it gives CSVGGRVNYGYTF.

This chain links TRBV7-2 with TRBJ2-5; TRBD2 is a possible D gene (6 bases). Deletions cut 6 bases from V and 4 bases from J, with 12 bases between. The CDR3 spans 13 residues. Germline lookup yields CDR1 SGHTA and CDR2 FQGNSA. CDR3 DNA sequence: TGTGCCAGCAGTTATTGGGAGGCAGAGACCCAGTACTTC. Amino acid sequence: CASSYWEAETQYF.

The CDR3 sequence: CASSLDRGLVETQYF. CDR3 DNA: TGTGCCAGCAGCTTGGACAGGGGGCTGGTGGAGACCCAGTACTTC. The chain joins TRBV11-2 to TRBJ2-5; the match to TRBD1 covers 11 bases. CDR1 is SGHAT, CDR2 FQNNGV, per germline. Trimming cost V 3 bases and J 5 bases; bases outside gene matches: 5. The length of the CDR3 is 15 residues. The full variable domain, in which reference TRBV11-2 and TRBJ2-5 provide the parts outside the CDR3, is EAGVAQSPRYKIIEKRQSVAFWCNPISGHATLYWYQQILGQGPKLLIQFQNNGVVDDSQLPKDRFSAERLKGVDSTLKIQPAKLEDSAVYLCASSLDRGLVETQYFGPGTRLLVL.

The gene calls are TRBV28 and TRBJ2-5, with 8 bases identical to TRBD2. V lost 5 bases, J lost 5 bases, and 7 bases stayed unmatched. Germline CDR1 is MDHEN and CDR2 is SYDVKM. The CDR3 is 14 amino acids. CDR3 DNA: TGTGCCAGCAGTCCACCGACTAGCGTGGAGACCCAGTACTTC. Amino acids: CASSPPTSVETQYF.

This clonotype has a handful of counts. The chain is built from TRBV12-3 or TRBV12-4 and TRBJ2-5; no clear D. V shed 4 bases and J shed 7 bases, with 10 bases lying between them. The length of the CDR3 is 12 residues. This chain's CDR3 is CASSSTPGTQYF. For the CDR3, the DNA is TGTGCCAGCAGTTCAACCCCGGGGACCCAGTACTTC.

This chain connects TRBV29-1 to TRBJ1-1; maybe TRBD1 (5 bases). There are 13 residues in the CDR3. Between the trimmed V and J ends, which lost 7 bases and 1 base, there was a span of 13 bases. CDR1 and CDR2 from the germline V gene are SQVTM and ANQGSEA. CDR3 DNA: TGCAGCGCCCTGGGCAGGGCGAACACTGAAGCTTTCTTT. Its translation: CSALGRANTEAFF.

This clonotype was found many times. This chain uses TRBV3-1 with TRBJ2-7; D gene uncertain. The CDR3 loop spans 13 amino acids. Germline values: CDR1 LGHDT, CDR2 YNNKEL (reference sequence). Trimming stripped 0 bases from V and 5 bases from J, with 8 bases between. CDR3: CASSQEGRNEQYF. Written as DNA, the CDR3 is TGTGCCAGCAGCCAAGAAGGTAGGAACGAGCAGTACTTC.

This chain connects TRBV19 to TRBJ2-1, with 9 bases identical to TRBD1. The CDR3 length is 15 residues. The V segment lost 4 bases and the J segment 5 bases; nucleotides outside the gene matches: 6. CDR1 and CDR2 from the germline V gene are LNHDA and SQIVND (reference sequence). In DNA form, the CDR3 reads TGTGCCAGTAGTAGAAGACAGGGGGGAGACAATGAGCAGTTCTTC. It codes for CASSRRQGGDNEQFF.

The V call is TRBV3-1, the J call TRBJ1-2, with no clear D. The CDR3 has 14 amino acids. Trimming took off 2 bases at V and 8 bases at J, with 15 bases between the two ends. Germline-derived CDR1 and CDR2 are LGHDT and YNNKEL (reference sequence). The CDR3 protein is CASSQIRGRSGYTF. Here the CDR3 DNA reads TGTGCCAGCAGCCAAATTCGGGGAAGAAGCGGCTACACCTTC.

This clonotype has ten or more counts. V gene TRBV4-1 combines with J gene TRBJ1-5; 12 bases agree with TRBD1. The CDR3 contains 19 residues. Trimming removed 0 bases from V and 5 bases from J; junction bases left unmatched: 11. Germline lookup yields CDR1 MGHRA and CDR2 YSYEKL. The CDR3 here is CASSQDLGTGGSSYQPQHF. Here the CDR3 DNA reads TGCGCCAGCAGCCAAGATCTTGGGACAGGGGGCTCTTCTTATCAGCCCCAGCATTTT.

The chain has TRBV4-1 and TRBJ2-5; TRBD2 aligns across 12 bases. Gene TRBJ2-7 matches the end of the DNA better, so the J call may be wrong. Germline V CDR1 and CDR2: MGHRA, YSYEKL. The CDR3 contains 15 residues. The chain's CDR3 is CASSQSTSGGYEQYF. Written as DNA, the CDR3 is TGCGCCAGCAGCCAGTCGACTAGCGGGGGCTACGAGCAGTACTTC.

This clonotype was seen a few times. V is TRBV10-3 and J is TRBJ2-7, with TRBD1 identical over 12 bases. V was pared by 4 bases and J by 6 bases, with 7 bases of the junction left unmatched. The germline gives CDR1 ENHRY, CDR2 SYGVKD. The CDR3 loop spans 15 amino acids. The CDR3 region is CAISAGQGALSEQYF. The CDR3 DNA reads TGTGCCATCAGTGCGGGACAGGGGGCCCTTAGCGAGCAGTACTTC.

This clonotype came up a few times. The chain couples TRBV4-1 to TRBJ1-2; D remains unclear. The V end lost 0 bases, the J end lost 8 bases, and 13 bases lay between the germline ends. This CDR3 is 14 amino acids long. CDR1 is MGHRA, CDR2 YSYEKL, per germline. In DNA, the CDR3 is TGCGCCAGCAGCCAAGAATTGGGGATGGGGGGCTACACCTTC. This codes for CASSQELGMGGYTF.

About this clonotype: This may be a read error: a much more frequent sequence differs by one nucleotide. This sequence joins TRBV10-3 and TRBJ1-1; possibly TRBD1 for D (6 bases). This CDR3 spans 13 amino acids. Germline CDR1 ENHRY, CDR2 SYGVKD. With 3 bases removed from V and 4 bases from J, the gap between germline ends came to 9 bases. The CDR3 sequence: CAISDLRGTEAFF. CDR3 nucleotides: TGTGCCATCAGTGATCTCAGGGGCACTGAAGCTTTCTTT.

The chain's CDR3 is CASSINSDYEQYF. CDR3 coding DNA: TGTGCCAGCAGCATAAATAGCGACTACGAGCAGTACTTC. This chain links TRBV7-3 with TRBJ2-4; maybe TRBD2 (5 bases). The J call could be wrong; TRBJ2-7 is a better fit for the DNA end. The CDR3 consists of 13 residues. Germline CDR1 and CDR2: SGHTA and FQGTGA.

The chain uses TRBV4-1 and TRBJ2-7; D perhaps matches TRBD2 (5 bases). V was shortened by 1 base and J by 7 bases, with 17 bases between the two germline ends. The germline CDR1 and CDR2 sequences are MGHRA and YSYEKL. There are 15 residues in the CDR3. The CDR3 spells CASSQGSGDYNEQYF. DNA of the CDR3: TGCGCCAGCAGCCAAGGGAGCGGAGATTACAATGAGCAGTACTTC.

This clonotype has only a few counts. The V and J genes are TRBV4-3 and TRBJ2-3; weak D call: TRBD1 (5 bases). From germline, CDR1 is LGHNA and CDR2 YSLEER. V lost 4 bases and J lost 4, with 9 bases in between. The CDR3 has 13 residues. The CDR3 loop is CASSRQRSDTQYF. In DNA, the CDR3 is TGCGCCAGCAGCCGACAGAGATCAGATACGCAGTATTTT.

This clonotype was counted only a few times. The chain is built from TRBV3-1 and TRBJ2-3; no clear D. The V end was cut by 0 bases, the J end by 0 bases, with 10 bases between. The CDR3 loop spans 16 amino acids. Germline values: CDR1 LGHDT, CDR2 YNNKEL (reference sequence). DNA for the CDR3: TGTGCCAGCAGCCAAGAAGAAGAGACTAGCACAGATACGCAGTATTTT. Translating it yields CASSQEEETSTDTQYF.

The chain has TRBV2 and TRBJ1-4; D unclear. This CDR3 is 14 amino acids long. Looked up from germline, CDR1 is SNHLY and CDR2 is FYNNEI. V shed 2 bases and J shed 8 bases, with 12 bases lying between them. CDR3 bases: TGTGCCAGCAGTGAACGGCGACTGGGGGAAAAACTGTTTTTT. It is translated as CASSERRLGEKLFF.

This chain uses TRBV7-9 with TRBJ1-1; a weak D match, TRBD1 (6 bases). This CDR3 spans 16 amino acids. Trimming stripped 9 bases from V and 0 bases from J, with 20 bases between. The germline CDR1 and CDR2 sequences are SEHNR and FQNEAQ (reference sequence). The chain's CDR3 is CASKGGPDGLNTEAFF. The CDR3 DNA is TGTGCCAGTAAAGGGGGGCCTGATGGACTGAACACTGAAGCTTTCTTT.

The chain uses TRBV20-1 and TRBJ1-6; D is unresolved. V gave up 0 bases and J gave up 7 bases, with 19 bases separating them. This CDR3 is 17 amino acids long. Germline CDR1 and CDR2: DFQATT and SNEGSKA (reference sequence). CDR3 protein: CSARDITVASVNSPLHF. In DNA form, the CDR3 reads TGCAGTGCTAGAGATATCACCGTAGCTTCGGTAAATTCACCCCTCCACTTT.

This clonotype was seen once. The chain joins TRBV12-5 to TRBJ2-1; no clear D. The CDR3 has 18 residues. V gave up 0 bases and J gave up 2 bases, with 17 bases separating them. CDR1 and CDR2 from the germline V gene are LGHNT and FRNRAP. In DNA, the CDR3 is TGTGCTAGTGGTTTGGTAGGCAGCTTTACCCGAACCTACAATGAGCAGTTCTTC. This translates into CASGLVGSFTRTYNEQFF.

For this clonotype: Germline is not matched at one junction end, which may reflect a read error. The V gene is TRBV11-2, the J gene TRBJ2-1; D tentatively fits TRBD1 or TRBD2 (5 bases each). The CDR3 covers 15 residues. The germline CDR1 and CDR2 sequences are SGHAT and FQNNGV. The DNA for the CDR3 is TGTGCCGGCAGCTTCCGGGGCCGCTTAACGGATGAGCAGTTCTTC. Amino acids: CAGSFRGRLTDEQFF.

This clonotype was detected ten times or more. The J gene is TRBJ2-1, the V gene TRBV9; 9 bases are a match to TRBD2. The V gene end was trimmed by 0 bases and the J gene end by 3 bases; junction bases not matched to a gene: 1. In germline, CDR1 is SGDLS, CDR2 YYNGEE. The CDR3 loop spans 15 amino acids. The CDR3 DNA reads TGTGCCAGCAGCGTAGGCGGGGGGGTCTACAATGAGCAGTTCTTC. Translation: CASSVGGGVYNEQFF.

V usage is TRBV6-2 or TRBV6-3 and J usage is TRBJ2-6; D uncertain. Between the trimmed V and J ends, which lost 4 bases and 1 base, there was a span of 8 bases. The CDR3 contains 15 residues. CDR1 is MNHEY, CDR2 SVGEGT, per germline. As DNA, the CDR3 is TGTGCCAGCAGTTTCGCTCGTTCTGGGGCCAACGTCCTGACTTTC. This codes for CASSFARSGANVLTF.

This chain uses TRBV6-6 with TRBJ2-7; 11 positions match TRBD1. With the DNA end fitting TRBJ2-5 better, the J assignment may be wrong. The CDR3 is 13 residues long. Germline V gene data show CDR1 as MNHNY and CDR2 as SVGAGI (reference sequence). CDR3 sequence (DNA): TGTGCCACCGGGACAGGGGGTGATGAGACCCAGTACTTC. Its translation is CATGTGGDETQYF.

DNA of the CDR3: TGTGCCAGCAGCTTAGGGCGCAGCAGTGGTGGCTACACCTTC. Its protein is CASSLGRSSGGYTF. This chain links TRBV7-9 with TRBJ1-2, with D unresolved. Germline V gene sequence: CDR1 SEHNR, CDR2 FQNEAQ (reference sequence). Trimming removed 1 base from V and 7 bases from J, with 13 bases in between. This CDR3 region has 14 residues. Full variable domain (rest looked up from reference TRBV7-9 and TRBJ1-2): DTGVSQNPRHKITKRGQNVTFRCDPISEHNRLYWYRQTLGQGPEFLTYFQNEAQLEKSRLLSDRFSAERPKGSFSTLEIQRTEQGDSAMYLCASSLGRSSGGYTFGSGTRLTVV.